This T cell receptor beta chain derives from a study of blood T cell repertoires in COVID-19. The overall study: Researchers got acute and convalescent COVID-19 samples from the United States, Italy and Spain. Sample material is recorded as cDNA or gDNA derived from T cells, B-cell-depleted T cells, or PBMCs.

Grouping used clinical history reported by participants in a survey and questionnaire. Cohort 3 donors were reported recovered after two negative PCRs, clearance, or symptom resolution. Profiling relied on immunoSEQ multiplex PCR, and the TCRdb table lists in-frame clones only, not all of them. In the table there are 300,000 or so clones, approximately 90% of which are singletons. V shed 3 bases and J shed 0 bases, with 18 bases lying between them. The CDR3 sequence is 18 residues long. The germline CDR1 and CDR2 sequences are LGHDT and YNNKEL (reference sequence). The V gene is TRBV3-1 (or the pseudogene TRBV3-2), the J gene TRBJ2-1; D uncertain. The sequence was obtained from a woman in her twenties or thirties who had recovered from COVID-19. Input material: PBMCs or T cells enriched from blood (not recorded which). CDR3 in amino acids: CASSHFRISQGSYNEQFF. CDR3 in DNA: TGTGCCAGCAGCCATTTCAGGATCTCACAAGGCTCCTACAATGAGCAGTTCTTC.